Listed below are T cell receptor beta chains from one sample, sequenced in a study of T cell repertoires in ileal Crohn's disease. Clones were sequenced by immunoSEQ multiplex PCR, and TCRdb holds only the in-frame ones, with some missing. Of 5,500 to 8,000 clones in the sample, about 85% were seen once. Sequenced input: ileal tissue. The origin of the receptors is an adult with Crohn's disease. CDR3s include the opening cysteine and the closing phenylalanine or tryptophan. Fields, in order: clone size, V gene, D gene, J gene, CDR3 DNA, CDR3 protein. The D gene is left open where the match is weak. Clone size is given for some rows only: seen once, a few or many times, or a class if the clone is expanded.

.	TRBV6-1	.	TRBJ2-5	TGTGCCAGCACGGTTCGAGGAGCCGAGACCCAGTACTTC	CASTVRGAETQYF
.	TRBV14	.	TRBJ2-1	TGTGCCAGCAGCCGAGGAGGGGGCGCCTACAATGAGCAGTTCTTC	CASSRGGGAYNEQFF
.	TRBV5-1	.	TRBJ2-3	TGCGCCAGCAGCTTGTCTAGCCCAGATACGCAGTATTTT	CASSLSSPDTQYF
.	TRBV11-2	TRBD1	TRBJ1-2	TGTGCCAGCAGCCTCGGACAGGGAGTTGGCTACACCTTC	CASSLGQGVGYTF
once	TRBV10-3	.	TRBJ2-2	TGTGCCGTCAGGGTGTGGAGGGAGAACACCGGGGAGCTGTTTTTT	CAVRVWRENTGELFF
.	TRBV2	.	TRBJ2-7	TGTGCCAGCAGTCTTAGGGACACCCTTGGATGGCAGTACTTC	CASSLRDTLGWQYF
.	TRBV2	TRBD2	TRBJ2-7	TGTGCCAGTAAACCGGGACTAGCTGTTGCCGAGCAGTACTTC	CASKPGLAVAEQYF
.	TRBV27	.	TRBJ1-4	TGTGCCACCCGTGGCAGGGAAGAAAAACTGTTTTTT	CATRGREEKLFF
.	TRBV4-1	TRBD2	TRBJ2-7	TGCGCCAGCAGCCAAGTCGCACAGGCATTGGGGGGGGGCGAGCAGTACTTC	CASSQVAQALGGGEQYF
.	TRBV28	.	TRBJ1-2	TGTGCCAGCAGTTTAATGGGGCGGGTCTATGGCTACACCTTC	CASSLMGRVYGYTF
.	TRBV11-2	TRBD1	TRBJ2-1	TGTGCCAGCAGCTGGGGACAGGGGTTCAATGAGCAGTTCTTC	CASSWGQGFNEQFF
.	TRBV25-1	.	TRBJ2-3	TGTGCCAGCAGTGAATGGGTAGATACGCAGTATTTT	CASSEWVDTQYF
.	TRBV5-4	TRBD1	TRBJ2-7	TGTGCCAGCAGCTTAGCAGGGGGCGACGAGCAGTACTTC	CASSLAGGDEQYF
.	TRBV28	TRBD1	TRBJ1-2	TGTGCCAGCAGTCTAGGACAGGGAAAAGTAGAGGGCTACACCTTC	CASSLGQGKVEGYTF
few	TRBV4-1	.	TRBJ2-3	TGCGCCAGCAGCCGAGACACCGACACAGATACGCAGTATTTT	CASSRDTDTDTQYF
.	TRBV27	TRBD1	TRBJ1-6	TGTGCCAGCAGGCCTCCGGGACAGGGGAATTCACCCCTCCACTTT	CASRPPGQGNSPLHF